This T cell receptor beta chain appears in the sequencing data of a study of Ad26.COV2.S vaccination and SARS-CoV-2 variants. Indicated treatment: 15 to 20 received Ad26.COV2.S at low or high dose, single or two shots; 5 received placebo; per-sample allocation not given. Sample collection was performed on day 63 after the first vaccine or placebo injection. The CDR3 is made up of 15 amino acids. Germline assignment: CDR1 SGHTA and CDR2 FQGNSA. Trimming cost V 3 bases and J 2 bases; bases outside gene matches: 3. Data came from immunoSEQ multiplex PCR; TCRdb stores just in-frame clones and leaves some out. The sample has some 480,000 clones; around 88% are singletons.

The TCR sequence derives from a person aged 18 to 59 who received the Ad26.COV2.S COVID-19 vaccine or a placebo. This chain joins TRBV7-2 and TRBJ2-1, with TRBD2 matching over 8 bases. The material was peripheral blood, obtained in a trial of Ad26.COV2.S vaccine versus placebo. The CDR3 loop is CASSFSGMPYNEQFF. The CDR3 region has the DNA TGTGCCAGCAGCTTTAGCGGGATGCCCTACAATGAGCAGTTCTTC. Filled out from reference TRBV7-2 and TRBJ2-1, the complete variable domain reads GAGVSQSPSNKVTEKGKDVELRCDPISGHTALYWYRQSLGQGLEFLIYFQGNSAPDKSGLPSDRFSAERTGGSVSTLTIQRTQQEDSAVYLCASSFSGMPYNEQFFGPGTRLTVL.